The 10 T cell receptor beta chains in this list originate from one sample, sequenced in a study of shared clonotypes between healthy human individuals. The table came from immunoSEQ multiplex PCR; TCRdb's copy has only in-frame clones and leaves some out. Here the sample spans under 2,500,000 clones, approximately 96% being singletons. The source material was naive CD4+ T cells sorted from blood. Subset of the sample: CD45RA+ positively selected. The source of these receptors is a man aged 18 to 29 in good health.

Notes on this clone: The same CDR3 can be traced to other DNA sequences in this sample. The chain recombines TRBV7-9 with TRBJ1-2; weak D call: TRBD1 (5 bases). Germline assignment: CDR1 SEHNR and CDR2 FQNEAQ (reference sequence). The CDR3 runs to 14 residues. V lost 0 bases, J lost 3 bases, and 8 bases lay in between. The CDR3 region is CASSLAGVDYGYTF. The CDR3, as DNA: TGTGCCAGCAGCTTAGCAGGGGTGGACTATGGCTACACCTTC. Full variable domain (missing parts from reference TRBV7-9 and TRBJ1-2): DTGVSQNPRHKITKRGQNVTFRCDPISEHNRLYWYRQTLGQGPEFLTYFQNEAQLEKSRLLSDRFSAERPKGSFSTLEIQRTEQGDSAMYLCASSLAGVDYGYTFGSGTRLTVV.

V is TRBV7-2 and J is TRBJ2-5; D call uncertain. This CDR3 spans 14 amino acids. Trimming took off 3 bases at V and 1 base at J, with 9 bases between the two ends. CDR1 SGHTA and CDR2 FQGNSA come from the germline V gene. CDR3 nucleotide sequence: TGTGCCAGCAGCTTCGAACCATTCCAAGAGACCCAGTACTTC. The encoded protein is CASSFEPFQETQYF.

The chain carries TRBV5-1 and TRBJ2-7; the D is unclear. The CDR3 runs to 12 residues. Trimming removed 4 bases at V and 3 bases at J, with 8 bases between. Germline V CDR1 and CDR2: SGHRS, YFSETQ. The CDR3 DNA reads as TGCGCCAGCAGCGTTGACAACTACGAGCAGTACTTC. This sequence encodes CASSVDNYEQYF.

V usage is TRBV5-1 and J usage is TRBJ2-2; possibly TRBD2 for D (5 bases). V lost 1 base and J 0 bases, leaving 13 bases between the germline ends. Germline V gives CDR1 SGHRS, CDR2 YFSETQ. This CDR3 spans 17 amino acids. CDR3 nucleotide sequence: TGCGCCAGCAGCTTGAGGGCTAGCCTTCCGAACACCGGGGAGCTGTTTTTT. Translation: CASSLRASLPNTGELFF. Full variable domain (rest looked up from reference TRBV5-1 and TRBJ2-2): KAGVTQTPRYLIKTRGQQVTLSCSPISGHRSVSWYQQTPGQGLQFLFEYFSETQRNKGNFPGRFSGRQFSNSRSEMNVSTLELGDSALYLCASSLRASLPNTGELFFGEGSRLTVL.

The gene calls are TRBV6-1 and TRBJ2-1; 9 bases are shared with TRBD2. This CDR3 spans 15 amino acids. Germline V gives CDR1 MNHNS, CDR2 SASEGT. Trimming removed 8 bases from V and 2 bases from J; junction bases left unmatched: 7. CDR3 sequence reads: CASGRLAETYNEQFF. In nucleotides, the CDR3 is TGTGCCAGCGGACGACTAGCGGAAACCTACAATGAGCAGTTCTTC.

The chain recombines TRBV25-1 with TRBJ2-5, with TRBD2 identical over 8 bases. Germline V gene sequence: CDR1 MGHDK, CDR2 SYGVNS. The junction had 1 base not matched to a gene; V was cut back by 6 bases and J by 1 base. The CDR3 has 13 amino acids. The CDR3 sequence is CASRRGGQETQYF. The CDR3 DNA reads TGTGCCAGCAGACGGGGGGGCCAAGAGACCCAGTACTTC.

The chain is built from TRBV7-9 and TRBJ2-1, with D unclear. Trimming pared 0 bases from V and 9 bases from J, leaving 6 bases between. The CDR3 is 12 amino acids. In germline, CDR1 is SEHNR, CDR2 FQNEAQ (reference sequence). CDR3 amino acids: CASSLAGTEQFF. In DNA, the CDR3 is TGTGCCAGCAGCTTAGCTGGCACTGAGCAGTTCTTC. Full variable domain (remainder filled in from reference TRBV7-9 and TRBJ2-1): DTGVSQNPRHKITKRGQNVTFRCDPISEHNRLYWYRQTLGQGPEFLTYFQNEAQLEKSRLLSDRFSAERPKGSFSTLEIQRTEQGDSAMYLCASSLAGTEQFFGPGTRLTVL.

The chain is built from TRBV5-1 and TRBJ1-1, with D hard to call. The CDR3 consists of 14 residues. Germline CDR1 and CDR2: SGHRS and YFSETQ. Trimming left V 1 base short and J 1 base short, with 8 bases between. The CDR3 loop is CASSLLAANTEAFF. The CDR3 DNA reads TGCGCCAGCAGCTTGCTGGCTGCGAACACTGAAGCTTTCTTT.

The chain recombines TRBV13 with TRBJ1-5; the D is unclear. Trimming removed 5 bases at V and 6 bases at J, with 14 bases between. Germline loops: CDR1 PRHDT, CDR2 FYEKMQ (reference sequence). The CDR3 runs 14 residues. The DNA for the CDR3 is TGTGCCAGCAGCAGGTGGGGTTCGGGTCAGCCCCAGCATTTT. Translated, it gives CASSRWGSGQPQHF.

The rearrangement links TRBV2 to TRBJ2-7, with TRBD1 matching over 10 bases. Germline V gives CDR1 SNHLY, CDR2 FYNNEI. The J segment lost 7 bases and the V segment lost 8 bases, leaving 8 bases of the junction unmatched. The CDR3 loop spans 13 amino acids. The CDR3 DNA reads as TGTGCCAGCGGAGGACAGGGGGTGAGGGAGCAGTACTTC. It is translated as CASGGQGVREQYF. The variable domain in full, completed from reference TRBV2 and TRBJ2-7, reads EPEVTQTPSHQVTQMGQEVILRCVPISNHLYFYWYRQILGQKVEFLVSFYNNEISEKSEIFDDQFSVERPDGSNFTLKIRSTKLEDSAMYFCASGGQGVREQYFGPGTRLTVT.